A single T cell receptor (beta chain) is shown here with its context. Deletions cut 3 bases from V and 2 bases from J, with 10 bases between. The CDR3 has 14 amino acids. Germline-derived CDR1 and CDR2 are MNHNY and SVGAGI (reference sequence). The data were taken from a study of shared clonotypes between healthy human individuals. TCRdb keeps only in-frame clones here, not all; method: immunoSEQ multiplex PCR. The sample lists about 2.5 million clones, under 95% seen once, with approximately 0.4% in the top ten. This clonotype was obtained from a man between 18 and 29 years old in good health. Some clones in this sample may be carry-over from other donors' samples. Sequenced: naive CD4+ T cells from PBMCs. Subset reported: CD45RA+ positively selected. The chain uses TRBV6-6 and TRBJ1-1; D is unresolved. The CDR3 region is CASSYLGPNTEAFF. The CDR3 coding sequence is TGTGCCAGCAGTTATCTCGGCCCTAACACTGAAGCTTTCTTT.